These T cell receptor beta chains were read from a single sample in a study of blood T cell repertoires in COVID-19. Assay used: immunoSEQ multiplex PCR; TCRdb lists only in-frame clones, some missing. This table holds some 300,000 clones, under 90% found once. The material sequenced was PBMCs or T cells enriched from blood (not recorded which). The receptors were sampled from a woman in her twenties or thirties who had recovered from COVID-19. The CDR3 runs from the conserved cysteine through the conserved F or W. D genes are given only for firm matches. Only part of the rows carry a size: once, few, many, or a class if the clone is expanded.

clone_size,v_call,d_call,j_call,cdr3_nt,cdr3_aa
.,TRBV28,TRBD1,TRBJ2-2,TGTGCCAGCGGGACAGGGACCGGGGAGCTGTTTTTT,CASGTGTGELFF
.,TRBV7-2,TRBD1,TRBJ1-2,TGTGCCAGCAGCTTAGCGAGTTGGGGACAGGGGACCTATGGCTACACCTTC,CASSLASWGQGTYGYTF
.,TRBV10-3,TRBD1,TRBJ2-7,TGTGCCAGTGGACAGGTTGACTCCTACGAGCAGTACTTC,CASGQVDSYEQYF
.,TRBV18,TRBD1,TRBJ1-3,TGTGCCAGCTCACCGCAGGGGGATAATACTGGAAACACCATATATTTT,CASSPQGDNTGNTIYF
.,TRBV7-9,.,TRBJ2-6,TGTGCCAGCAGCTTCCCGCCCAGGATGAGCTCTGGGGCCAACGTCCTGACTTTC,CASSFPPRMSSGANVLTF
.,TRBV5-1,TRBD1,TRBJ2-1,TGCGCCAGCAGCTTGGTGATTGGGACAGATTACAATGAGCAGTTCTTC,CASSLVIGTDYNEQFF
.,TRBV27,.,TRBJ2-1,TGTGCCAGCAGTGCCCTAGCGTTGAGCTCCTACAATGAGCAGTTCTTC,CASSALALSSYNEQFF
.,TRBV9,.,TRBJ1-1,TGTGCCAGCAGCGCCAGTGGACAGATGAACACTGAAGCTTTCTTT,CASSASGQMNTEAFF
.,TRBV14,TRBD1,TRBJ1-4,TGTGCCAGCAGCCAAGATCCGGACAGGGTATACGAAAAACTGTTTTTT,CASSQDPDRVYEKLFF
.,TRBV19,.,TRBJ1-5,TGTGCCAGTAGTATGATGGACATAAGCAATCAGCCCCAGCATTTT,CASSMMDISNQPQHF
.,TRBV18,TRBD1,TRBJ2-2,TGTGCCAGCTCACCACTCTCTATGGGACAGGCTGGCGGGGAGCTGTTTTTT,CASSPLSMGQAGGELFF
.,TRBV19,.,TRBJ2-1,TGTGCCAGTACCCCGTCGACAGGCTATTACAATGAGCAGTTCTTC,CASTPSTGYYNEQFF
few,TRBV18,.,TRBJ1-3,TGTGCCAGCTCACCCGTCGGGGATACTGGAAACACCATATATTTT,CASSPVGDTGNTIYF
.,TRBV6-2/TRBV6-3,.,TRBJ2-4,TGTGCCAGCAGTTACGCGGGCAGGGGTAGGGTGAACATTCAGTACTTC,CASSYAGRGRVNIQYF
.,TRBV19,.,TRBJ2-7,TGTGCCAGTAGTATAGTGCAGGGATCCTACGAGCAGTACTTC,CASSIVQGSYEQYF
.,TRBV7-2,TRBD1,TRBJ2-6,TGTGCCAGCAGCTCTCAGACAGGGTCTTGGTCTGGGGCCAACGTCCTGACTTTC,CASSSQTGSWSGANVLTF
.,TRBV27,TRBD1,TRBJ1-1,TGTGCCAGCAGTATCGGACAGGGGGATGGAGCATACACTGAAGCTTTCTTT,CASSIGQGDGAYTEAFF
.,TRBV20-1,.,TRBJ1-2,TGCAGTGCTAGTCTCCCGCCCCGAGCTAACTATGGCTACACCTTC,CSASLPPRANYGYTF
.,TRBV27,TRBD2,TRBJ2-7,TGTGCCAGCAGTTTATCGAGGGACTACTACGAGCAGTACTTC,CASSLSRDYYEQYF
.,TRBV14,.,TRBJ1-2,TGTGCCAGCAGCCAAGATCCCAGGGGCGCATTGGATGGCTACACCTTC,CASSQDPRGALDGYTF
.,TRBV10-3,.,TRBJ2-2,TGTGCCATCAGTGGGAGCGGGAACACCGGGGAGCTGTTTTTT,CAISGSGNTGELFF
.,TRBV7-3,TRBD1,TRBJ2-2,TGTGCCAGCAGCTTAAACCAGGGGGCCGCCACCGGGGAGCTGTTTTTT,CASSLNQGAATGELFF
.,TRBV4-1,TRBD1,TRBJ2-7,TGCGCCAGCAGCCATCTCCAGGACAGGGAGGACGAGCAGTACTTC,CASSHLQDREDEQYF
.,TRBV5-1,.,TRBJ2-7,TGCGCCAGCAGCTTGGGGGCGACAGGAGGTTACTACGAGCAGTACTTC,CASSLGATGGYYEQYF
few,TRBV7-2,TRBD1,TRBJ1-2,TGTGCCAGCAGCTCCGGGACAGGGATGGATGGCTACACCTTC,CASSSGTGMDGYTF
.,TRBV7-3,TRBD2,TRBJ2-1,TGTGCCAGCAGCTTCGCTAGCGGGAGTCCCCCGGGTGAGCAGTTCTTC,CASSFASGSPPGEQFF
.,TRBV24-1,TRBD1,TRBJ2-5,TGTGCCACCAGTGATTTCGGACAGGGCTTGGAGACCCAGTACTTC,CATSDFGQGLETQYF
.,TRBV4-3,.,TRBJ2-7,TGCGCCAGCAGCCAAGTTGGGGCCGGCCGGTCCTACGAGCAGTACTTC,CASSQVGAGRSYEQYF
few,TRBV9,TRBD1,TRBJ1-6,TGTGCCAGCAGCGTACGTGGGACAGGGGATTCACCCCTCCACTTT,CASSVRGTGDSPLHF
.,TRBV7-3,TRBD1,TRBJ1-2,TGTGCCAGCAGCTTAGGGACAGGGATAGGCTACACCTTC,CASSLGTGIGYTF